This TCR beta chain was recovered during a study of regulatory T cells in long-lasting Graves disease. At the level of the study: Antithyroid drug exposure in newly diagnosed Graves' patients had lasted under 3 months.

Time point denoted: newly diagnosed GD, antithyroid drugs for less than 3 months. The TCR library was made from RNA that had been extracted from PBMCs in TRIzol. Both iRepertoire HTBI primers and Arm-PCR of CDR3 regions were used to build the TCR beta libraries. Per the study methods: Samples collectively showed approximately 62 TRBV and fewer than 15 TRBJ segments. Each CDR3 protein is one row after TCRdb ran MiXCR on the multiplex PCR reads. The V and J calls, along with clone size, are taken from TCRdb and not from the paper's own processing. The table lists roughly 420,000 distinct CDR3 sequences, around a sixth of them singletons. The table lists this clonotype with a few counts. The sample was peripheral blood mononuclear cells (PBMCs), taken at new diagnosis, from a patient treated with antithyroid drugs. The TCR was taken from a female donor with Graves disease.

CDR3 DNA sequence: TGTGCCAGCAGGCTCGGGTTCGCTGAAGCTTTCTTT. Encoded protein: CASRLGFAEAFF. V and J are TRBV5-6 and TRBJ1-1; no clear D. The germline gives CDR1 SGHDT, CDR2 YYEEEE. Trimming shortened V by 5 bases and J by 6 bases, and 11 bases separated the two germline ends. This CDR3 contains 12 residues.